These 22 T cell receptor beta chains share one sample of origin, sequenced in a study of T-cell reconstitution after alpha-beta-depleted transplantation in children. Preparing the TCRbeta library involved the use of unique molecular identifiers. TCRdb called the PCR reads again in MiXCR, with one record for every CDR3 protein. The data hold 500,000 to 750,000 distinct CDR3 sequences, with 25% to 30% observed a single time. This specimen consisted of PBMCs, obtained before TCRalphabeta/CD19-depleted stem cell transplant. All receptors come from a boy under two years old with Wiskott-Aldrich syndrome, due to receive a stem cell transplant.

The sample holds a few counts of this clonotype. The genes are TRBV12-3 or TRBV12-4 and TRBJ2-3; 8 bases line up with TRBD1. This CDR3 is built from 16 residues. With 4 bases clipped from V and 5 bases from J, the junction kept 11 bases outside the gene matches. The CDR3 region has the DNA TGTGCCAGCAGTTCATCCCGCACAGGGGGAGGAGATACGCAGTATTTT. Its translation: CASSSSRTGGGDTQYF.

This clonotype was seen a few times. The genes are TRBV12-3 or TRBV12-4 and TRBJ2-7; no definite D call. This CDR3 has 12 residues. Trimming left V 5 bases short and J 2 bases short, with 7 bases between. CDR3 sequence (DNA): TGTGCCAGCAGTACCTGGGCCTACGAGCAGTACTTC. Its translation: CASSTWAYEQYF.

The sample holds a few counts of this clonotype. The chain recombines TRBV5-1 with TRBJ2-1, with 8 positions matching TRBD2. This CDR3 has 17 amino acids. Unmatched junction bases numbered 8, after V lost 3 bases and J lost 0 bases. Germline V CDR1 and CDR2: SGHRS, YFSETQ. In DNA form, the CDR3 reads TGCGCCAGCAGCTCGGTTCGAAGCGGGAGCTCCTACAATGAGCAGTTCTTC. Residues: CASSSVRSGSSYNEQFF.

This clonotype showed up just a few times. The chain carries TRBV5-1 and TRBJ2-6, with D perhaps matching TRBD2 (6 bases). The V end lost 4 bases, the J end lost 0 bases, and 14 bases lay between the germline ends. This CDR3 has 17 residues. Germline values: CDR1 SGHRS, CDR2 YFSETQ. The CDR3 reads CASSLGLSGSGANVLTF. The DNA of the CDR3 is TGCGCCAGCAGCCTGGGACTGTCGGGCTCTGGGGCCAACGTCCTGACTTTC. The full variable domain, its missing parts supplied by reference TRBV5-1 and TRBJ2-6, is KAGVTQTPRYLIKTRGQQVTLSCSPISGHRSVSWYQQTPGQGLQFLFEYFSETQRNKGNFPGRFSGRQFSNSRSEMNVSTLELGDSALYLCASSLGLSGSGANVLTFGAGSRLTVL.

This chain connects TRBV20-1 to TRBJ2-3; possibly TRBD1 for D (6 bases). The germline CDR1 and CDR2 sequences are DFQATT and SNEGSKA (reference sequence). Trimming took 5 bases from V and 0 from J, leaving 15 bases between them. The CDR3 has 15 amino acids. The CDR3 sequence is CSAPRGGSSTDTQYF. CDR3 bases: TGCAGTGCTCCCCGAGGGGGATCTAGCACAGATACGCAGTATTTT.

This chain uses TRBV13 with TRBJ2-7, with 9 bases aligning to TRBD1. This CDR3 region has 16 residues. The V and J ends lost 3 bases and 5 bases, in that order; junction bases with no gene match: 11. Looked up from germline, CDR1 is PRHDT and CDR2 is FYEKMQ (reference sequence). The CDR3: CASSFGPGTGNHEQYF. In DNA, the CDR3 is TGTGCCAGCAGCTTTGGGCCCGGGACAGGGAACCACGAGCAGTACTTC.

This clonotype showed up just a few times. In DNA form, the CDR3 reads TGCGCCAGCGTGAGGGTTCCTTCCAACACTGAAGCTTTCTTT. Residues: CASVRVPSNTEAFF. This sequence joins TRBV5-1 and TRBJ1-1; D not certain. The CDR3 loop spans 14 amino acids. Germline V lookup: CDR1 SGHRS, CDR2 YFSETQ. Between the trimmed V and J ends, which lost 7 bases and 2 bases, there was a span of 15 bases. The entire variable domain, with the rest obtained from reference TRBV5-1 and TRBJ1-1, is as follows: KAGVTQTPRYLIKTRGQQVTLSCSPISGHRSVSWYQQTPGQGLQFLFEYFSETQRNKGNFPGRFSGRQFSNSRSEMNVSTLELGDSALYLCASVRVPSNTEAFFGQGTRLTVV.

CDR3 in DNA: TGCGCCAGCAGCTTGGAGGGTAGCGGGAGACCTTCCTACGAGCAGTACTTC. Residues: CASSLEGSGRPSYEQYF. The chain recombines TRBV5-1 with TRBJ2-7; 9 positions agree with TRBD2. The CDR3 is made up of 17 amino acids. J was trimmed by 1 base and V by 0 bases; bases with no gene match: 8. CDR1 and CDR2 from the germline V gene are SGHRS and YFSETQ.

The rearrangement joins TRBV5-1 to TRBJ2-4; D ambiguous. The CDR3 is 14 residues long. Trimming left V 0 bases short and J 4 bases short, with 8 bases between. Germline CDR1 SGHRS, CDR2 YFSETQ. The CDR3 loop is CASSLDVGKNIQYF. The CDR3, as DNA: TGCGCCAGCAGCTTGGATGTTGGGAAAAACATTCAGTACTTC.

About this clonotype itself: The junction departs from the called germline gene at one end, perhaps through a read error. V usage is TRBV14 and J usage is TRBJ2-7, with D unresolved. This CDR3 comprises 12 residues. Germline V gene data show CDR1 as SGHDN and CDR2 as FVKESK. CDR3 loop: CASSQVGYERYF. The CDR3 DNA is TGTGCCAGCAGCCAAGTGGGGTACGAGCGGTACTTC.

CDR3 DNA sequence: TGCGCCAGCAGTTCCGAAGCGGGGACGGAAGCTTTCTTT. Its translation: CASSSEAGTEAFF. V gene TRBV5-1 combines with J gene TRBJ1-1; weak D call: TRBD1 (5 bases). The CDR3 consists of 13 residues. V was shortened by 5 bases and J by 8 bases, with 16 bases between the two germline ends. Germline V CDR1 and CDR2: SGHRS, YFSETQ.

This chain uses TRBV20-1 with TRBJ2-7; TRBD2 aligns across 12 bases. This CDR3 region has 15 residues. The germline V gene encodes CDR1 DFQATT and CDR2 SNEGSKA (reference sequence). With 3 bases clipped from V and 1 base from J, the junction kept 4 bases outside the gene matches. The CDR3 reads CSASRGTSGSYEQYF. Here the CDR3 DNA reads TGCAGTGCTAGCAGGGGGACTAGCGGGTCCTACGAGCAGTACTTC.

The chain combines TRBV9 with TRBJ1-6; D ambiguous. Looked up from germline, CDR1 is SGDLS and CDR2 is YYNGEE. Trimming removed 2 bases at V and 5 bases at J, with 5 bases between. The CDR3 spans 13 residues. The CDR3 region has the DNA TGTGCCAGCAGCGTGGTCAATAATTCACCCCTCCACTTT. Protein sequence: CASSVVNNSPLHF. The whole variable domain, remainder taken from reference TRBV9 and TRBJ1-6, is DSGVTQTPKHLITATGQRVTLRCSPRSGDLSVYWYQQSLDQGLQFLIQYYNGEERAKGNILERFSAQQFPDLHSELNLSSLELGDSALYFCASSVVNNSPLHFGNGTRLTVT.

This rearrangement joins TRBV9 to TRBJ2-7; TRBD2 aligns across 7 bases. The V and J ends lost 0 bases and 5 bases, in that order; junction bases with no gene match: 2. CDR1 is SGDLS and CDR2 is YYNGEE in the germline V gene. This CDR3 has 13 residues. The CDR3: CASSVAAGNEQYF. The CDR3 DNA reads as TGTGCCAGCAGCGTAGCAGCGGGGAACGAGCAGTACTTC.

The chain links TRBV5-1 to TRBJ2-7, with 9 bases identical to TRBD2. The CDR3 runs 14 residues. From germline, CDR1 is SGHRS and CDR2 YFSETQ. V trimming: 3 bases; J trimming: 4 bases; junction bases outside the gene matches: 5. CDR3 DNA: TGCGCCAGCAGCTCTCAGCGGGAGGCATACGAGCAGTACTTC. Translated: CASSSQREAYEQYF. The full variable domain, rest sourced from reference TRBV5-1 and TRBJ2-7, is KAGVTQTPRYLIKTRGQQVTLSCSPISGHRSVSWYQQTPGQGLQFLFEYFSETQRNKGNFPGRFSGRQFSNSRSEMNVSTLELGDSALYLCASSSQREAYEQYFGPGTRLTVT.

The chain employs TRBV21-1 and TRBJ2-3; TRBD1 is the table's D call, not checked against the DNA. TRBV21-1 is a known pseudogene. The CDR3 has 14 residues. The CDR3 DNA is TGTGCCAGCCTGGGGCAGTCCGTTGAAGATACGCAGTATTTT. Its protein product is CASLGQSVEDTQYF.

The chain combines TRBV20-1 with TRBJ1-5; no firm D call. Trimming stripped 1 base from V and 3 bases from J, with 10 bases between. This CDR3 spans 14 amino acids. The germline V gene has CDR1 DFQATT and CDR2 SNEGSKA (reference sequence). The CDR3 coding sequence is TGCAGTGCTAGAGGCGGAATCTCCAATCAGCCCCAGCATTTT. It codes for CSARGGISNQPQHF.

The gene calls are TRBV9 and TRBJ2-1; TRBD2 aligns across 10 bases. CDR3 length: 14 residues. Trimming cost V 3 bases and J 7 bases; bases outside gene matches: 4. In germline, CDR1 is SGDLS, CDR2 YYNGEE. The CDR3 DNA reads as TGTGCCAGCAGCGCGACTAGCGGGCCTAATGAGCAGTTCTTC. It specifies CASSATSGPNEQFF.

The chain combines TRBV7-2 with TRBJ2-3; TRBD2 matches at 12 bases. This CDR3 is 17 amino acids long. Trimming took 6 bases from V and 4 from J; bases not matched to a gene: 11. CDR1 and CDR2 (germline): SGHTA, FQGNSA. The CDR3 here is CASRLTPSGRGSDTQYF. The DNA of the CDR3 is TGTGCCAGCAGACTAACACCTAGCGGGAGGGGGTCAGATACGCAGTATTTT.

Worth noting for this clonotype: Its ends do not fully match the called genes, so a read error is possible. This chain connects TRBV24-1 to TRBJ2-1; the match to TRBD2 covers 8 bases. CDR1 is KGHDR, CDR2 SFDVKD, per germline. The CDR3 extends over 15 amino acids. The CDR3 region is CATGPSGFSYDEQFF. In DNA, the CDR3 is TGTGCCACCGGGCCTAGCGGGTTTTCCTACGATGAGCAGTTCTTC.

The gene calls are TRBV10-2 and TRBJ2-7; TRBD2 aligns across 16 bases. Germline V CDR1 and CDR2: WSHSY, SAAADI. The CDR3 spans 17 residues. Unmatched junction bases numbered 10, after V lost 7 bases and J lost 4 bases. The CDR3 loop is CASTGTSGRAAGYEQYF. CDR3 nucleotides: TGCGCCAGCACTGGGACTAGCGGGAGGGCTGCCGGTTACGAGCAGTACTTC.

This clonotype was observed a few times. V is TRBV7-6 and J is TRBJ2-1; D unclear. V lost 5 bases and J 0 bases, leaving 14 bases between the germline ends. CDR3 size: 16 residues. Germline loops: CDR1 SGHVS, CDR2 FNYEAQ. The CDR3 protein is CASSGTSGASYNEQFF. CDR3 in DNA: TGTGCCAGCAGCGGAACATCAGGAGCCTCCTACAATGAGCAGTTCTTC.